Each of the 25 T cell receptor beta chains below was sequenced from the same sample in a study of cytomegalovirus exposure and HLA in healthy donors. The study ran its PCR with 60 Vbeta and 13 Jbeta primers. TCRdb keeps only in-frame clones here, not all; method: immunoSEQ multiplex PCR. The sample carries around 150,000 clones, 70% to 85% recorded once. Sequenced sample: PBMCs. The receptors derive from a man aged 25-45 years in good health and CMV-seropositive.

This chain joins TRBV18 and TRBJ2-5; D perhaps matches TRBD2 (5 bases). The J call may be mistaken, given a closer DNA end match to TRBJ2-7. The CDR3 runs 15 residues. Germline V gene data show CDR1 as KGHSH and CDR2 as LQKENI. The CDR3 nucleotides are TGTGCCAGCTCACCACTTAGCGCCAACTCCTACGAGCAGTACTTC. Translating it yields CASSPLSANSYEQYF.

The chain is built from TRBV14 and TRBJ2-1; tentatively, D is TRBD2 (5 bases). Looked up from germline, CDR1 is SGHDN and CDR2 is FVKESK. This CDR3 has 18 residues. Trimming pared 1 base from V and 6 bases from J, leaving 22 bases between. The CDR3 here is CASSQGLVQQMGSNEQFF. The CDR3 bases are TGTGCCAGCAGCCAAGGATTAGTTCAACAGATGGGGAGCAATGAGCAGTTCTTC.

This rearrangement joins TRBV10-2 to TRBJ2-3; TRBD2 aligns across 13 bases. Unmatched junction bases numbered 8, after V lost 5 bases and J lost 0 bases. The germline V gene has CDR1 WSHSY and CDR2 SAAADI. This CDR3 spans 18 amino acids. CDR3 sequence reads: CASSPTSGGLTSTDTQYF. CDR3 sequence (DNA): TGCGCCAGCAGTCCGACTAGCGGGGGGTTGACTAGCACAGATACGCAGTATTTT.

This chain links TRBV13 with TRBJ2-7; 11 bases match TRBD1. The V gene's germline CDR1 is PRHDT and CDR2 FYEKMQ (reference sequence). The CDR3 runs to 15 residues. V shed 4 bases, J shed 3 bases, and the junction held 5 bases outside the gene matches. Here the CDR3 DNA reads TGTGCCAGCAGCTCCCTGGACAGGGGGCTCTACGAGCAGTACTTC. This sequence encodes CASSSLDRGLYEQYF.

This chain connects TRBV7-2 to TRBJ2-6; 8 bases are a match to TRBD2. V gave up 5 bases and J gave up 2 bases; unmatched junction bases: 5. The CDR3 consists of 16 residues. CDR1 is SGHTA and CDR2 is FQGNSA in the germline V gene. The CDR3 nucleotides are TGTGCCAGCAGCCAGCGGGGGCCGGCTGGGGCCAACGTCCTGACTTTC. Residues: CASSQRGPAGANVLTF.

The chain carries TRBV28 and TRBJ1-2; the D gene is possibly TRBD1 (5 bases). This CDR3 spans 17 amino acids. The germline V gene has CDR1 MDHEN and CDR2 SYDVKM. V lost 4 bases to trimming and J lost 2 bases, with 20 bases between them. The CDR3 bases are TGTGCCAGCAGTTCTTTCTCCCATTTTCCAGGGAACTATGGCTACACCTTC. It encodes CASSSFSHFPGNYGYTF.

This rearrangement joins TRBV4-1 to TRBJ2-2, with 7 bases that match TRBD2. The CDR3 length is 15 residues. The germline gives CDR1 MGHRA, CDR2 YSYEKL. V was pared by 0 bases and J by 6 bases, with 4 bases of the junction left unmatched. Here the CDR3 reads CASSQDPSGAGELFF. As DNA, the CDR3 is TGCGCCAGCAGCCAAGATCCCAGCGGGGCCGGGGAGCTGTTTTTT.

This rearrangement joins TRBV7-9 to TRBJ2-7; 12 bases agree with TRBD1. The CDR3 loop spans 15 amino acids. Germline V gives CDR1 SEHNR, CDR2 FQNEAQ (reference sequence). The ends lost 4 bases at V and 6 bases at J; junction bases unmatched: 7. In DNA form, the CDR3 reads TGTGCCAGCAGCTCCCAGGGGGACAGGGGGCTCGAGCAGTACTTC. This translates into CASSSQGDRGLEQYF.

The gene calls are TRBV18 and TRBJ1-3; D unresolved. CDR1 KGHSH and CDR2 LQKENI come from the germline V gene. There are 14 residues in the CDR3. Trimming stripped 2 bases from V and 0 bases from J, with 5 bases between. The CDR3 DNA reads TGTGCCAGCTCACCATCAGGCTCTGGAAACACCATATATTTT. Its translation is CASSPSGSGNTIYF.

This sequence joins TRBV25-1 and TRBJ1-1; TRBD1 matches at 8 bases. The junction had 1 base not matched to a gene; V was cut back by 3 bases and J by 1 base. Germline V gene data show CDR1 as MGHDK and CDR2 as SYGVNS. This CDR3 region has 14 residues. This chain's CDR3 is CASSDGQGNTEAFF. The CDR3 DNA reads TGTGCCAGCAGTGACGGACAGGGGAACACTGAAGCTTTCTTT.

The chain recombines TRBV2 with TRBJ2-4, with TRBD2 identical over 7 bases. The CDR3 has 14 amino acids. V lost 3 bases and J lost 12; bases outside the gene matches: 11. Germline V gene lookup returns CDR1 SNHLY and CDR2 FYNNEI. This CDR3 is CASSDFGLVSHQYF. In DNA form, the CDR3 reads TGTGCCAGCAGTGATTTCGGACTAGTATCACATCAGTACTTC.

This clone was detected only once. The chain links TRBV7-2 to TRBJ2-7; 11 bases are shared with TRBD2. CDR1 and CDR2 (germline): SGHTA, FQGNSA. The CDR3 loop spans 17 amino acids. With 5 bases clipped from V and 3 bases from J, the junction kept 12 bases outside the gene matches. CDR3 loop: CASSPPPGLAENYEQYF. The DNA of the CDR3 is TGTGCCAGCAGCCCACCACCGGGACTAGCGGAAAACTACGAGCAGTACTTC.

The chain has TRBV28 and TRBJ2-7, with D possibly TRBD2 on 7 matching bases. CDR3 length: 14 residues. Trimming stripped 6 bases from V and 0 bases from J, with 12 bases between. CDR1 MDHEN and CDR2 SYDVKM come from the germline V gene. In DNA form, the CDR3 reads TGTGCCAGCAGCAGGGGCGGGAGCTCCTACGAGCAGTACTTC. It translates to CASSRGGSSYEQYF.

The rearrangement joins TRBV28 to TRBJ1-1; 7 bases align to TRBD1. CDR1 is MDHEN and CDR2 is SYDVKM in the germline V gene. V lost 6 bases, J lost 4 bases, and 14 bases stayed unmatched. The CDR3 is 16 amino acids. The CDR3 reads CASRSTGAGLTTEAFF. CDR3 DNA: TGTGCCAGCAGGTCTACAGGGGCTGGCTTGACCACTGAAGCTTTCTTT.

The V call is TRBV25-1, the J call TRBJ2-1; 13 bases match TRBD2. The CDR3 totals 16 residues. V dropped 5 bases and J dropped 9; count of bases not matched to a gene: 10. CDR1 and CDR2 from the germline V gene are MGHDK and SYGVNS. The CDR3 reads CASSTSGRAEHIEQFF. The CDR3, as DNA: TGTGCCAGCAGTACTAGCGGGAGGGCCGAACACATTGAGCAGTTCTTC.

J is TRBJ1-4 and V is TRBV25-1; 7 bases align to TRBD1. The V and J ends lost 3 bases and 7 bases, in that order; junction bases with no gene match: 5. The CDR3 extends over 14 amino acids. Germline V gives CDR1 MGHDK, CDR2 SYGVNS. The CDR3 loop reads CASSDQDRSEKLFF. The DNA of the CDR3 is TGTGCCAGCAGTGATCAGGACAGGAGTGAAAAACTGTTTTTT.

This chain links TRBV5-1 with TRBJ2-3; the match to TRBD1 covers 8 bases. In germline, CDR1 is SGHRS, CDR2 YFSETQ. CDR3 size: 18 residues. V gave up 4 bases and J gave up 2 bases; unmatched junction bases: 15. CDR3 protein: CASSGLPPGQELTDTQYF. CDR3 sequence (DNA): TGCGCCAGCAGCGGGCTGCCCCCGGGACAGGAGCTCACAGATACGCAGTATTTT.

Only a few counts were recorded for this clone. The genes are TRBV9 and TRBJ1-1, with D possibly TRBD1 on 5 matching bases. Germline CDR1 is SGDLS and CDR2 is YYNGEE. The CDR3 is 13 residues long. V lost 3 bases and J 3 bases, leaving 9 bases between the germline ends. In DNA form, the CDR3 reads TGTGCCAGCAGCGGGACACCTGACACTGAAGCTTTCTTT. It yields the protein CASSGTPDTEAFF.

This chain links TRBV9 with TRBJ1-1, with a tentative D call TRBD1 (5 bases). CDR3 size: 12 residues. Germline lookup yields CDR1 SGDLS and CDR2 YYNGEE. The germline V and J ends were trimmed by 4 bases and 6 bases, with 10 bases remaining between them. CDR3 amino acids: CASSFRVSEAFF. CDR3 sequence (DNA): TGTGCCAGCAGCTTCAGGGTGTCTGAAGCTTTCTTT.

V is TRBV28 and J is TRBJ2-7; D is unresolved. Per germline, CDR1 MDHEN and CDR2 SYDVKM. The CDR3 covers 12 residues. V lost 3 bases, J lost 3 bases, and 6 bases lay in between. In DNA, the CDR3 is TGTGCCAGCAGTTTCGCAGACTACGAGCAGTACTTC. This encodes CASSFADYEQYF.

The chain carries TRBV29-1 and TRBJ2-5, with D perhaps TRBD1 (5 bases). The CDR3 has 12 amino acids. Trimming cost V 4 bases and J 3 bases, with 9 bases left between them. The germline CDR1 and CDR2 sequences are SQVTM and ANQGSEA. This CDR3 is CSVVQVEETQYF. CDR3 in DNA: TGCAGCGTTGTACAGGTTGAAGAGACCCAGTACTTC. Together with reference TRBV29-1 and TRBJ2-5, the CDR3 gives the full variable domain: SAVISQKPSRDICQRGTSLTIQCQVDSQVTMMFWYRQQPGQSLTLIATANQGSEATYESGFVIDKFPISRPNLTFSTLTVSNMSPEDSSIYLCSVVQVEETQYFGPGTRLLVL.

The CDR3 is CASSDRENYGYTF. Here the CDR3 DNA reads TGTGCCAGTAGTGACCGGGAAAACTATGGCTACACCTTC. The V gene is TRBV19, the J gene TRBJ1-2; D ambiguous. Between the trimmed V and J ends, which lost 5 bases and 2 bases, there was a span of 9 bases. Germline V lookup: CDR1 LNHDA, CDR2 SQIVND (reference sequence). The CDR3 is made up of 13 amino acids.

In DNA form, the CDR3 reads TGTGCCAGCAGCTTAGACGGGAGCGCCTACAATGAGCAGTTCTTC. This gives the protein CASSLDGSAYNEQFF. The chain carries TRBV7-2 and TRBJ2-1, with a weak D call TRBD2 (6 bases). This CDR3 is built from 15 residues. The V end lost 1 base, the J end lost 2 bases, and 9 bases lay between the germline ends. CDR1 is SGHTA, CDR2 FQGNSA, per germline.

The CDR3 sequence: CASRILAGGVNEQFF. DNA for the CDR3: TGTGCCAGCAGGATACTAGCGGGAGGGGTAAATGAGCAGTTCTTC. The chain joins TRBV2 to TRBJ2-1, with 13 bases lining up with TRBD2. Germline values: CDR1 SNHLY, CDR2 FYNNEI. This CDR3 has 15 residues. V lost 6 bases, J lost 7 bases, and 6 bases stayed unmatched.

This clone occurred once. The rearrangement joins TRBV9 to TRBJ2-1; TRBD2 might be the D (6 bases). CDR1 and CDR2 (germline): SGDLS, YYNGEE. With 2 bases removed from V and 1 base from J, the gap between germline ends came to 13 bases. The CDR3 totals 16 residues. CDR3 nucleotides: TGTGCCAGCAGCGTGGGGGGTTATGGGTCCTACAATGAGCAGTTCTTC. It translates to CASSVGGYGSYNEQFF.